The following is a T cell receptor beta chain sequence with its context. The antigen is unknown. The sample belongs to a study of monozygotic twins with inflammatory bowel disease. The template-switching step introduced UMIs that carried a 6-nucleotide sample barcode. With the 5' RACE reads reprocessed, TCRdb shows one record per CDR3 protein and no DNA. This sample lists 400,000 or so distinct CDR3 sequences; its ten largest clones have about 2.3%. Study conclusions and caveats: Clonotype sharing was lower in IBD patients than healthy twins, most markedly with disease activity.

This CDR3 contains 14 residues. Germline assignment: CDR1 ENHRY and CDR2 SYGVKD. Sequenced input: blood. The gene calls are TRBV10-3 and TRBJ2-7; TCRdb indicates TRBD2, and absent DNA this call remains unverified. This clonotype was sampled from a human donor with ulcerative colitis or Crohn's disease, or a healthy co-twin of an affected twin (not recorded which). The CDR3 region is CAIMASGDLGEQYF.